This T cell receptor (beta chain) is drawn from a study of blood T cell repertoires in COVID-19. Study background: Samples taken during acute and convalescent COVID-19 were collected in the United States, Italy and Spain. In each case, the material was cDNA or gDNA derived from T cells, B-cell-depleted T cells, or PBMCs.

This CDR3 has 15 residues. Germline CDR1 reads LGHDT; CDR2 reads YNNKEL (reference sequence). Trimming left V 3 bases short and J 5 bases short, with 13 bases between. Original processing notes: Nucleated cell number was recorded as an estimate derived from reference gene primer amplification. Assay used: immunoSEQ multiplex PCR; TCRdb lists only in-frame clones, some missing. D and trimming come from the DNA, and the V and J calls and clone size come from that table. The sample lists 34,000 or so clones, over 70% seen once, with roughly 31% in the top ten. The gene calls are TRBV3-1 (or the pseudogene TRBV3-2) and TRBJ2-2, with D maybe TRBD2 (6 bases). This receptor was identified in a man older than 75 with acute or convalescent COVID-19. Input material: peripheral blood. CDR3 sequence reads: CASSHSGTGTGELFF. CDR3 coding DNA: TGTGCCAGCAGCCATTCCGGGACTGGGACCGGGGAGCTGTTTTTT.